This T cell receptor beta chain is from a study of regulatory T cells in long-lasting Graves disease. Study as a whole: The antithyroid drugs taken by newly diagnosed Graves' patients had been used for under 3 months.

This sample's time point: newly diagnosed GD, antithyroid drugs for less than 3 months. Isolated PBMC RNA provided the starting material for the TCR library. Sequencing libraries for TCR beta were prepared with iRepertoire HTBI primers and Arm-PCR of CDR3 regions. TCRdb recomputed calls from the multiplex PCR reads with MiXCR, one row per CDR3 protein. The data contain roughly 610,000 distinct CDR3 sequences, around 15% of them singletons. This CDR3 spans 14 amino acids. V shed 7 bases and J 6 bases; nucleotides not matched to a gene: 11. Germline CDR1 is MNHEY and CDR2 is SMNVEV (reference sequence). The same specimen was also included in a second study, on T cells in Graves' hyperthyroidism and ophthalmopathy. This second report adds: Stable Graves' hyperthyroidism denoted no ophthalmopathy progression over 18 months. Newly diagnosed hyperthyroidism patients aged 18 to 65 years had disease lasting under 2 months. The TCR CDR3 first-round RT-PCR relied on the HTBI primer set.

This sequence originates from a man between 18 and 29 years old with Graves disease. The chain couples TRBV27 to TRBJ1-1, with 7 nucleotides matching TRBD1. This specimen was peripheral blood mononuclear cells (PBMCs), taken at new diagnosis, from a patient treated with antithyroid drugs. The CDR3 DNA reads as TGTGCCAGCACAAGGACAGGTTGGGCGGCTGAAGCTTTCTTT. This gives the protein CASTRTGWAAEAFF.